This note documents a single TCR beta chain sequence. Its target is not known. One junction end does not reproduce the germline sequence, and a read error may be involved. The data belong to a study of T cell repertoires in cytomegalovirus infection. TCRdb reprocessed the reads via MiXCR and lists one record per CDR3 protein. The repertoire holds under 500,000 distinct CDR3 sequences, with about 42% as singletons. This clonotype originated in a human donor in good health (CMV status not recorded). Some clones in this sample may be carry-over from other donors' samples. This sample comprised cultured PBMCs, obtained from culture after CMV antigen stimulation.

For the CDR3, the DNA is TGTGCCAACAGCCTGACTAGCGGGAGAGGGTATCGGACAGATACGCAGTATTTT. As protein: CANSLTSGRGYRTDTQYF. The chain joins TRBV7-2 to TRBJ2-3; 12 bases are shared with TRBD2. The germline V gene encodes CDR1 SGHTA and CDR2 FQGNSA. This CDR3 spans 18 amino acids. Drawing the rest from reference TRBV7-2 and TRBJ2-3, the complete variable domain is GAGVSQSPSNKVTEKGKDVELRCDPISGHTALYWYRQSLGQGLEFLIYFQGNSAPDKSGLPSDRFSAERTGGSVSTLTIQRTQQEDSAVYLCANSLTSGRGYRTDTQYFGPGTRLTVL.